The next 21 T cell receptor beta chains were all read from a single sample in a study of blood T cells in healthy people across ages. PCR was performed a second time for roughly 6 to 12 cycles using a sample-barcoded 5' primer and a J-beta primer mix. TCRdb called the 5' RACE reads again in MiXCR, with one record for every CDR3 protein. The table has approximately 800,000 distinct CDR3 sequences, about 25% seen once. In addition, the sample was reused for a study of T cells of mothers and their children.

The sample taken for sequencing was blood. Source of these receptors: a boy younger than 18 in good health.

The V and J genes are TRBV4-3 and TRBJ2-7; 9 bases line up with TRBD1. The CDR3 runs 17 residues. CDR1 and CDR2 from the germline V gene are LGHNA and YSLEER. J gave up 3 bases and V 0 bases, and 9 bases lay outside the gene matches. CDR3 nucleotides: TGCGCCAGCAGCCAAGATCTGGGACAGGGTTACTACTACGAGCAGTACTTC. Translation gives CASSQDLGQGYYYEQYF.

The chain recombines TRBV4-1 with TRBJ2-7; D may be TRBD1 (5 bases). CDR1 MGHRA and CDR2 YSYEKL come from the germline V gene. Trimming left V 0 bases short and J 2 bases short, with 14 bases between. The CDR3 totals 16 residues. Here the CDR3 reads CASSQDWSQGTYEQYF. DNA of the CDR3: TGCGCCAGCAGCCAAGATTGGTCCCAGGGTACCTACGAGCAGTACTTC.

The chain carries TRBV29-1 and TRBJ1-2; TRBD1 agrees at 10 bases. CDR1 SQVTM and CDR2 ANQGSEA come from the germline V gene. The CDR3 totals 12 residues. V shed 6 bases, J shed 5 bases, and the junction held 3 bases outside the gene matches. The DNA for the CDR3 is TGCAGCGTCGCGGGACAGGGGTATGGCTACACCTTC. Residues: CSVAGQGYGYTF.

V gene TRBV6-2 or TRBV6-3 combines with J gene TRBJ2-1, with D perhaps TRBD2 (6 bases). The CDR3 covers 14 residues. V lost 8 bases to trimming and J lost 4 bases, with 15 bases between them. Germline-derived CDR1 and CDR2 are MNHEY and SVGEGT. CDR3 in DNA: TGTGCCAGCGGCCGGGACTTGGATTACAATGAGCAGTTCTTC. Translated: CASGRDLDYNEQFF.

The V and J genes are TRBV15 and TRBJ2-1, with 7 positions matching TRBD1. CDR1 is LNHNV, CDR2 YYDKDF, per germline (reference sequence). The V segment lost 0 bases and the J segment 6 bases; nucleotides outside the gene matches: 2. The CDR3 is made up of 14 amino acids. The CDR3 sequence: CATSRDYRGNEQFF. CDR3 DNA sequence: TGTGCCACCAGCAGAGATTACAGGGGCAATGAGCAGTTCTTC.

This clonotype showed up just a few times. The CDR3 DNA is TGTGCCAGCAGTGGGACGGTATCAGCGGCCCAGCATTTT. Its protein product is CASSGTVSAAQHF. The chain combines TRBV2 with TRBJ1-5; D remains unclear. Trimming removed 4 bases at V and 11 bases at J, with 15 bases between. Germline V gene lookup returns CDR1 SNHLY and CDR2 FYNNEI. CDR3 length: 13 residues. The full variable domain, with the rest looked up from reference TRBV2 and TRBJ1-5, is EPEVTQTPSHQVTQMGQEVILRCVPISNHLYFYWYRQILGQKVEFLVSFYNNEISEKSEIFDDQFSVERPDGSNFTLKIRSTKLEDSAMYFCASSGTVSAAQHFGDGTRLSIL.

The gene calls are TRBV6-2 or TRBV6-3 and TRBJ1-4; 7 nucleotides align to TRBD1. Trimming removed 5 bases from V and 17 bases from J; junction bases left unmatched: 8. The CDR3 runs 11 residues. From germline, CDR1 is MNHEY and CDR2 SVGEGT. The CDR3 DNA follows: TGTGCCAGCAGTGACAGGGCCAACGTCTTTTTT. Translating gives CASSDRANVFF.

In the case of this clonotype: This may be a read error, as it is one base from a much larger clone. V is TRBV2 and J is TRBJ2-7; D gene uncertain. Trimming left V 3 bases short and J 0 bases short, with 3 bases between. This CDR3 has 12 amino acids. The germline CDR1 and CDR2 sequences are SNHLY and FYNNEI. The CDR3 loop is CASSDNSYEQYF. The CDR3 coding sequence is TGTGCCAGCAGTGACAACTCCTACGAGCAGTACTTC.

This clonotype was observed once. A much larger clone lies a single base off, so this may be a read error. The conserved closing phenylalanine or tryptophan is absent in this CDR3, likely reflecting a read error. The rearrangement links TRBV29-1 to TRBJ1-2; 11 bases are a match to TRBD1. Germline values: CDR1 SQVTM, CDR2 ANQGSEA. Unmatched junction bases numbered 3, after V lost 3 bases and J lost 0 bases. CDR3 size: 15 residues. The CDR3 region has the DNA TGCAGCGTTGATGGGACAGGGGGTTCTAACTATGGCTACACCGTC. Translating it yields CSVDGTGGSNYGYTV.

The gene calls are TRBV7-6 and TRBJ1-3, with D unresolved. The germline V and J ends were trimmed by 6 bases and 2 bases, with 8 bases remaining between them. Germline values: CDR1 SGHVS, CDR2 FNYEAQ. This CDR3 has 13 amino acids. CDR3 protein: CASSPWPGNTIYF. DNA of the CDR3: TGTGCCAGCAGTCCATGGCCTGGAAACACCATATATTTT.

The CDR3 sequence: CASSFGLAGYYEQYF. CDR3 DNA: TGTGCCAGCAGTTTCGGCCTAGCGGGATACTACGAGCAGTACTTC. V gene TRBV12-3 or TRBV12-4 combines with J gene TRBJ2-5, with 9 nucleotides matching TRBD2. TRBJ2-7 matches the DNA end more closely, so the J call is doubtful. CDR3 size: 15 residues.

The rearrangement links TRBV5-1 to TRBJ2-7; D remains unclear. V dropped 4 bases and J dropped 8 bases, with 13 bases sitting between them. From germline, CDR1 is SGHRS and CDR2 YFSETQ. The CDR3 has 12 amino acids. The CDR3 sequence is CASSGEVGQQYF. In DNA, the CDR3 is TGCGCCAGCAGCGGTGAGGTCGGCCAGCAGTACTTC.

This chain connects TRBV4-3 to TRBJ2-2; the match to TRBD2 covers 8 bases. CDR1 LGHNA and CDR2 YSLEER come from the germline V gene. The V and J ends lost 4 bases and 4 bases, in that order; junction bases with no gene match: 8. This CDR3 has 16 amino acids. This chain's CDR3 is CASSRGLAKGTGELFF. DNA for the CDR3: TGCGCCAGCAGCCGAGGACTAGCAAAGGGCACCGGGGAGCTGTTTTTT.

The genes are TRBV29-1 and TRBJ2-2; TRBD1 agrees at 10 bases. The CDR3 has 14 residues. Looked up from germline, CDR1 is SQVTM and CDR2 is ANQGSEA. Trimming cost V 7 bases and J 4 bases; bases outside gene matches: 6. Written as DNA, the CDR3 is TGCAGCGCCTGGGGACAGGGGCCCACCGGGGAGCTGTTTTTT. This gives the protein CSAWGQGPTGELFF.

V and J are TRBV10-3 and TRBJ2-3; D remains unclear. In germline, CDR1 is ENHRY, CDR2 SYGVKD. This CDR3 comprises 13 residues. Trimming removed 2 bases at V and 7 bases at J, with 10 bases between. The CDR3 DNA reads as TGTGCCATCAGTGAGCCGAGTTCTAATACGCAGTATTTT. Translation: CAISEPSSNTQYF.

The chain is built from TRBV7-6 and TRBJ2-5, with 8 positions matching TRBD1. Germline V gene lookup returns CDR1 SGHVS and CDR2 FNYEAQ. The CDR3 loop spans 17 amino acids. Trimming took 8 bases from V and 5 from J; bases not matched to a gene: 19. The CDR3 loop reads CASSTEKGQVSWETQYF. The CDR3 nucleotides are TGTGCCAGCTCAACGGAAAAGGGACAGGTCTCCTGGGAGACCCAGTACTTC.

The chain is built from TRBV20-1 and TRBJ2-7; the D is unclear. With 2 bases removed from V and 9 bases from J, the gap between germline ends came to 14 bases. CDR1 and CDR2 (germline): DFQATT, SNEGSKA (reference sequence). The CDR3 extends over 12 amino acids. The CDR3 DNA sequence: TGCAGTGCTAGACCACTGGGTCTACCGCAGTACTTC. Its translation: CSARPLGLPQYF.

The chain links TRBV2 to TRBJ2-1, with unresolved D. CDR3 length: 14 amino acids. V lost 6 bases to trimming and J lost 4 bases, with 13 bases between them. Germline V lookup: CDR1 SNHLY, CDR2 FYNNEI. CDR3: CASRAGGSYNEQFF. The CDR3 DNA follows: TGTGCCAGCAGGGCCGGTGGTTCATACAATGAGCAGTTCTTC.

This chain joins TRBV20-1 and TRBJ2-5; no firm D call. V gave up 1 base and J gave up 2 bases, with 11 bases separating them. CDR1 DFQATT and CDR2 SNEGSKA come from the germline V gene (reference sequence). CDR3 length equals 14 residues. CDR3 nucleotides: TGCAGTGCTAGAGGGCTAACCCGTCAAGAGACCCAGTACTTC. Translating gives CSARGLTRQETQYF.

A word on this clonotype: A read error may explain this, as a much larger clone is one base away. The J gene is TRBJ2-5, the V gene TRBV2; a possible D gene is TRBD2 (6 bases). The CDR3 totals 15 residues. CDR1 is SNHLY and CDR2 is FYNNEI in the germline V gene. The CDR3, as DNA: TGTGCCAGCAGTGAAGGCGGGACGGCCCGTGTGACCCGGTACTTC. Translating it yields CASSEGGTARVTRYF.

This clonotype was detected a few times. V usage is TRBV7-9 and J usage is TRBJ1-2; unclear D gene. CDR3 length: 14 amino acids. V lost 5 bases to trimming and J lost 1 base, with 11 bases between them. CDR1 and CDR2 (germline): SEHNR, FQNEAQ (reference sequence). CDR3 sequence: CASSRGPVNYGYTF. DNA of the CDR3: TGTGCCAGCAGCAGAGGACCCGTTAACTATGGCTACACCTTC.